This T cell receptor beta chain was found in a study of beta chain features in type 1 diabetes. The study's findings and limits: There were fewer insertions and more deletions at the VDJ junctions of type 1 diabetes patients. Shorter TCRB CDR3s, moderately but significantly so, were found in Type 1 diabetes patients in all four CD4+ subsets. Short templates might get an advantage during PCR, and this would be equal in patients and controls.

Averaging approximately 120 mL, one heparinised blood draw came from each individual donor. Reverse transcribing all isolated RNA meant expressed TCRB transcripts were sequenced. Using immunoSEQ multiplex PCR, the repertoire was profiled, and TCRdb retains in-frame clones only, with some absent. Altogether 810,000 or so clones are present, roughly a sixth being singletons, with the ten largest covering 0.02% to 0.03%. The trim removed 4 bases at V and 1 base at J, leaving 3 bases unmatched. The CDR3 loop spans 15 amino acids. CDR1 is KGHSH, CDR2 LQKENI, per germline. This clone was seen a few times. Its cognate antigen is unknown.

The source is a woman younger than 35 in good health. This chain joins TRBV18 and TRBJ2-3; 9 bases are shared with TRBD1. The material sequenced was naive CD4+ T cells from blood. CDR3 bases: TGTGCCAGCTCACTACGGGACAGGGGCACAGATACGCAGTATTTT. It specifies CASSLRDRGTDTQYF.